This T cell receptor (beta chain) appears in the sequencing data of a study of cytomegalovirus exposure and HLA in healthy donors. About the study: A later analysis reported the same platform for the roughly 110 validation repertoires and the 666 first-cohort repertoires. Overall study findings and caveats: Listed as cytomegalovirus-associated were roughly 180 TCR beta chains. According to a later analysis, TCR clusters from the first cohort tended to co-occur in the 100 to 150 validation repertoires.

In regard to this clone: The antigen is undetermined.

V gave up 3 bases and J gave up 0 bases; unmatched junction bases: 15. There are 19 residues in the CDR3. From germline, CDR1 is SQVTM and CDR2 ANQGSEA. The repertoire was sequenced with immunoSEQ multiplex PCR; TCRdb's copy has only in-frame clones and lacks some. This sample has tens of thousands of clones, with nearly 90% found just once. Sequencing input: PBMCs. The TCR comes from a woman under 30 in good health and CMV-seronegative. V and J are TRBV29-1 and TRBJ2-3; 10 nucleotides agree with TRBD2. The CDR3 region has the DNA TGCAGCGTTGAGTGCTGGACTAGCGGCCACTGCCCTAGCACAGATACGCAGTATTTT. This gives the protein CSVECWTSGHCPSTDTQYF.